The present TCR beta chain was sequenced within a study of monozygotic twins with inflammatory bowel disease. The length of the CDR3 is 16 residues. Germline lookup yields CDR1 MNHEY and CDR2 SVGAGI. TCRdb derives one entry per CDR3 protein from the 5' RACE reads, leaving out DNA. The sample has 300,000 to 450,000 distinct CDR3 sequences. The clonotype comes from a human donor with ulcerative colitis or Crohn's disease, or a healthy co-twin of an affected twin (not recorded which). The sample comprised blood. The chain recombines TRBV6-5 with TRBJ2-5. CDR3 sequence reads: CASSYADLASPETQYF.